The source of this T cell receptor (beta chain) is a study of blood T cell repertoires in COVID-19. Generated by immunoSEQ multiplex PCR, the TCRdb table keeps only in-frame clones and is missing some. The repertoire holds some 48,000 clones, with more than 65% as singletons. The CDR3 length is 16 residues. In germline, CDR1 is SGHTA, CDR2 FQGNSA. J was trimmed by 2 bases and V by 6 bases; bases with no gene match: 7. This receptor was identified in a human donor in a cohort sampled during active COVID-19. The V and J genes are TRBV7-2 and TRBJ2-3; 11 bases agree with TRBD2. The sequenced sample consisted of peripheral blood. Here the CDR3 reads CASSSGTSGPTDTQYF. DNA of the CDR3: TGTGCCAGCAGTTCCGGGACTAGCGGCCCCACAGATACGCAGTATTTT.